This TCR beta chain was retrieved from a study of OX40 agonist ivuxolimab in advanced cancers. Broader study findings: At 0.1 to 3.0 mg/kg, CD4+ and CD8+ blood T cells expanded clonally by week 6.

This clone was counted between two and nine times. Its antigen is not known. TCRdb's table, derived via immunoSEQ multiplex PCR, lists solely in-frame clones and lacks some. The sample comprises 85,000 to 100,000 clones, around 87% of which are singletons, and 4.5% to 5.5% rests with the top ten. This CDR3 comprises 14 residues. Trimming left V 8 bases short and J 2 bases short, with 13 bases between. Per the germline V gene, CDR1 is MNHNS and CDR2 is SASEGT. This clonotype originated in an adult with an advanced solid tumor such as melanoma, head and neck, liver or kidney cancer. This material consisted of CD4+ or CD8+ T cells sorted from blood, taken in a trial of the OX40 agonist ivuxolimab. This chain links TRBV6-1 with TRBJ1-5; no clear D gene. The CDR3 spells CASRPPAGNQPQHF. CDR3 nucleotide sequence: TGTGCCAGCCGGCCCCCCGCGGGCAATCAGCCCCAGCATTTT.